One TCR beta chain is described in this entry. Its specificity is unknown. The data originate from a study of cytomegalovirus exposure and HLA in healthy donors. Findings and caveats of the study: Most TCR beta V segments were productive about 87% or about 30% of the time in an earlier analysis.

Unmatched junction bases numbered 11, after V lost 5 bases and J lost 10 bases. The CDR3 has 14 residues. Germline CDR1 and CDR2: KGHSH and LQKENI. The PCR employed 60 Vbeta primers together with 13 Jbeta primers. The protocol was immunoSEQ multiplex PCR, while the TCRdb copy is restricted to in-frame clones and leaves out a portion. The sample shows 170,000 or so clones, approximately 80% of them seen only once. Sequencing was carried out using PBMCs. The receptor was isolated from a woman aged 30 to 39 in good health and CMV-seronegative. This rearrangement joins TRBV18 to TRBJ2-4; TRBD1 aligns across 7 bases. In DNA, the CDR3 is TGTGCCAGCTCAGAAACGGACAGGAACTATATTCAGTACTTC. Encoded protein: CASSETDRNYIQYF. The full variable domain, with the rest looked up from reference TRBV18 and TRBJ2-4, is NAGVMQNPRHLVRRRGQEARLRCSPMKGHSHVYWYRQLPEEGLKFMVYLQKENIIDESGMPKERFSAEFPKEGPSILRIQQVVRGDSAAYFCASSETDRNYIQYFGAGTRLSVL.